These 21 T cell receptor beta chains came from one sample sequenced in a study of Ad26.COV2.S vaccination and SARS-CoV-2 variants. Using immunoSEQ multiplex PCR, the repertoire was profiled, and TCRdb retains in-frame clones only, with some absent. The sample yields roughly 300,000 clones, 88% seen once. Specified treatment: some 20 received Ad26.COV2.S at low or high dose, single or two shots; about 5 received placebo; per-sample allocation not given. Sampling was performed 63 days after the first vaccine or placebo injection. The sequenced sample was peripheral blood, obtained in a trial of Ad26.COV2.S vaccine versus placebo. The receptors stem from a person aged 18 to 59 who received the Ad26.COV2.S COVID-19 vaccine or a placebo.

The V call is TRBV7-9, the J call TRBJ1-4; D is possibly TRBD1 (5 bases). The CDR3 consists of 13 residues. V was pared by 2 bases and J by 5 bases, with 6 bases between. Germline CDR1 is SEHNR and CDR2 is FQNEAQ (reference sequence). The CDR3 coding sequence is TGTGCCAGCAGCTTAAACAGGAATGAAAAACTGTTTTTT. Protein product: CASSLNRNEKLFF.

V and J are TRBV9 and TRBJ2-3; D possibly uses TRBD1 or TRBD2 (5 bases each). The ends were cut back, 0 bases at V and 2 bases at J, with 10 bases in the middle. Looked up from germline, CDR1 is SGDLS and CDR2 is YYNGEE. The CDR3 runs to 15 residues. The CDR3 spells CASSVVVGVTDTQYF. CDR3 nucleotides: TGTGCCAGCAGCGTAGTAGTGGGGGTCACAGATACGCAGTATTTT.

The CDR3 is CASSLVVGVHTGELFF. CDR3 bases: TGTGCCAGCAGCTTGGTGGTGGGAGTACATACCGGGGAGCTGTTTTTT. The chain uses TRBV5-8 and TRBJ2-2, with D possibly TRBD2 on 5 matching bases. Germline CDR1 is SGHTS and CDR2 is YDEGEE. This CDR3 has 16 amino acids. Trimming stripped 0 bases from V and 5 bases from J, with 14 bases between.

The rearrangement links TRBV6-5 to TRBJ2-7, with D possibly TRBD1 on 6 matching bases. The V gene lost 6 bases and the J gene lost 3 bases, with 15 bases spanning the gap. Germline assignment: CDR1 MNHEY and CDR2 SVGAGI. The CDR3 covers 14 residues. The CDR3 reads CASSPRGQRYEQYF. The CDR3 nucleotides read TGTGCCAGCAGCCCACGTGGACAGCGCTACGAGCAGTACTTC.

The rearrangement links TRBV2 to TRBJ2-6, with D unclear. The V gene's germline CDR1 is SNHLY and CDR2 FYNNEI. CDR3 length equals 9 residues. Trimming stripped 8 bases from V and 12 bases from J, with 5 bases between. CDR3 loop: CASGSVLTF. The CDR3 nucleotides read TGTGCCAGCGGAAGCGTCCTGACTTTC.

V is TRBV25-1 and J is TRBJ2-3; the D gene is possibly TRBD2 (6 bases). The germline V gene encodes CDR1 MGHDK and CDR2 SYGVNS. The V and J ends lost 2 bases and 3 bases respectively, with 9 bases between them. The CDR3 contains 14 residues. CDR3 amino acids: CASSEMGLTDTQYF. The CDR3 DNA is TGTGCCAGCAGTGAAATGGGACTGACAGATACGCAGTATTTT.

V is TRBV29-1 and J is TRBJ1-4; 8 bases align to TRBD1. Germline trimming cut 6 bases from V and 8 bases from J; bases unmatched to any gene: 17. Looked up from germline, CDR1 is SQVTM and CDR2 is ANQGSEA. CDR3 size: 16 residues. CDR3 DNA sequence: TGCAGCGTGCGGACAGGGTCTGGAGTTGGTTGGGAAAAACTGTTTTTT. Residues: CSVRTGSGVGWEKLFF.

The gene calls are TRBV7-3 and TRBJ1-6; a possible D gene is TRBD1 (5 bases). The germline CDR1 and CDR2 sequences are SGHTA and FQGTGA. V lost 0 bases and J lost 10, with 13 bases in between. The CDR3 runs to 15 residues. The CDR3 region has the DNA TGTGCCAGCAGCTTAACTCCAGGGTCGGGATCACCCCTCCACTTT. Translating it yields CASSLTPGSGSPLHF.

The chain carries TRBV11-2 and TRBJ2-7; 12 bases map to TRBD2. The CDR3 is 15 residues long. Germline CDR1 SGHAT, CDR2 FQNNGV. V was clipped by 3 bases and J by 2 bases; unmatched bases: 2. CDR3 bases: TGTGCCAGCAGCTTGACTAGCGGGAGTACCTACGAGCAGTACTTC. It specifies CASSLTSGSTYEQYF.

Regarding this clone: A read error may account for a junction end that differs from germline. The chain links TRBV3-1 (or the pseudogene TRBV3-2) to TRBJ2-3; tentatively, D is TRBD1 or TRBD2 (5 bases each). This CDR3 comprises 17 residues. Per germline, CDR1 LGHDT and CDR2 YNNKEL (reference sequence). CDR3 region: CASRQDERGQYTDTQYF. The CDR3 DNA sequence: TGTGCCAGCAGGCAAGACGAGAGGGGCCAGTACACAGATACGCAGTATTTT.

This chain uses TRBV9 with TRBJ2-5, with 8 bases aligning to TRBD2. This CDR3 comprises 15 residues. Trimming at V came to 0 bases and at J to 1 base, leaving 2 bases not matched to a gene. CDR1 is SGDLS and CDR2 is YYNGEE in the germline V gene. The CDR3 reads CASSVETSAQETQYF. CDR3 in DNA: TGTGCCAGCAGCGTAGAGACTAGCGCCCAAGAGACCCAGTACTTC. Variable domain in full (rest from reference TRBV9 and TRBJ2-5): DSGVTQTPKHLITATGQRVTLRCSPRSGDLSVYWYQQSLDQGLQFLIQYYNGEERAKGNILERFSAQQFPDLHSELNLSSLELGDSALYFCASSVETSAQETQYFGPGTRLLVL.

The chain carries TRBV3-1 (or the pseudogene TRBV3-2) and TRBJ2-7, with 7 nucleotides matching TRBD2. J lost 2 bases, V lost 4 bases, and 5 bases had no gene match. The CDR3 sequence is 14 residues long. The germline V gene encodes CDR1 LGHDT and CDR2 YNNKEL (reference sequence). CDR3 DNA: TGTGCCAGCAGCCGGGGAGGGCGGACCTACGAGCAGTACTTC. It yields the protein CASSRGGRTYEQYF.

The genes are TRBV5-1 and TRBJ1-1; no clear D gene. The germline V and J ends were trimmed by 3 bases and 3 bases, with 12 bases remaining between them. The V gene's germline CDR1 is SGHRS and CDR2 YFSETQ. The CDR3 length is 14 residues. CDR3: CASSSGYSHTEAFF. The CDR3 nucleotides read TGCGCCAGCAGCTCGGGATACTCACACACTGAAGCTTTCTTT.

As for this clone: Other nucleotide sequences in the sample specify the same CDR3. The chain links TRBV19 to TRBJ2-1; D may be TRBD1 or TRBD2 (5 bases each). The V gene's germline CDR1 is LNHDA and CDR2 SQIVND (reference sequence). The V gene lost 6 bases and the J gene lost 3 bases, with 12 bases spanning the gap. This CDR3 is 14 amino acids long. CDR3: CASRTGTDYNEQFF. CDR3 nucleotide sequence: TGTGCCAGTAGGACCGGGACGGACTACAATGAGCAGTTCTTC.

V gene TRBV7-9 combines with J gene TRBJ2-7; TRBD2 aligns across 12 bases. V dropped 6 bases and J dropped 1; count of bases not matched to a gene: 4. The CDR3 sequence is 15 residues long. The germline CDR1 and CDR2 sequences are SEHNR and FQNEAQ (reference sequence). CDR3 sequence: CASRIGTSGSYEQYF. The CDR3 coding sequence is TGTGCCAGCAGGATAGGGACTAGCGGGTCCTACGAGCAGTACTTC. Looking up the rest from reference TRBV7-9 and TRBJ2-7 gives the full variable domain: DTGVSQNPRHKITKRGQNVTFRCDPISEHNRLYWYRQTLGQGPEFLTYFQNEAQLEKSRLLSDRFSAERPKGSFSTLEIQRTEQGDSAMYLCASRIGTSGSYEQYFGPGTRLTVT.

The rearrangement joins TRBV6-4 to TRBJ1-2; D is possibly TRBD1 (5 bases). Germline assignment: CDR1 MRHNA and CDR2 SNTAGT. The CDR3 loop spans 14 amino acids. The V end was cut by 3 bases, the J end by 2 bases, with 10 bases between. The CDR3 sequence is CASSEDITNYGYTF. CDR3 DNA: TGTGCCAGCAGTGAGGACATTACGAACTATGGCTACACCTTC.

The rearrangement links TRBV27 to TRBJ2-2, with D perhaps matching TRBD1 or TRBD2 (5 bases each). Germline CDR1 reads MNHEY; CDR2 reads SMNVEV (reference sequence). The germline V and J ends were trimmed by 2 bases and 0 bases, with 16 bases remaining between them. This CDR3 is 18 amino acids long. CDR3 DNA sequence: TGTGCCAGCAGTTTAGTCGGGACGGGATTCGCGAACACCGGGGAGCTGTTTTTT. As protein: CASSLVGTGFANTGELFF.

The CDR3 loop is CAWSVGGNNSPLHF. The CDR3 coding sequence is TGTGCCTGGAGTGTAGGGGGAAATAATTCACCCCTCCACTTT. The V gene is TRBV30, the J gene TRBJ1-6, with TRBD1 as a possible D gene (6 bases). Looked up from germline, CDR1 is GTSNPN and CDR2 is SVGIG (reference sequence). The CDR3 totals 14 residues. Trimming shortened V by 0 bases and J by 5 bases, and 8 bases separated the two germline ends.

This clone was seen only a few times. V is TRBV6-1 and J is TRBJ2-7; a weak D match, TRBD2 (6 bases). CDR1 and CDR2 (germline): MNHNS, SASEGT. V lost 1 base to trimming and J lost 4 bases, with 14 bases between them. CDR3 length: 15 residues. CDR3 sequence reads: CASSEVADIEYEQYF. The CDR3 DNA sequence: TGTGCCAGCAGTGAAGTAGCGGACATTGAATACGAGCAGTACTTC.

The CDR3 sequence is CASSLDRGGSDYGYTF. The CDR3 coding sequence is TGCGCCAGCAGCTTGGACCGGGGGGGATCGGACTATGGCTACACCTTC. The V call is TRBV5-1, the J call TRBJ1-2, with D possibly matching TRBD1 (5 bases). The germline CDR1 and CDR2 sequences are SGHRS and YFSETQ. The CDR3 is 16 residues long. V lost 0 bases, J lost 3 bases, and 15 bases lay in between.

This rearrangement joins TRBV7-8 to TRBJ1-2, with no clear D. Trimming took 2 bases from V and 6 from J, leaving 22 bases between them. Per the germline V gene, CDR1 is SGHVS and CDR2 is FQNEAQ. The CDR3 is 17 amino acids. CDR3 loop: CASSLNMDLVTQDGYTF. CDR3 in DNA: TGTGCCAGCAGCTTAAATATGGATTTAGTTACTCAGGATGGCTACACCTTC.